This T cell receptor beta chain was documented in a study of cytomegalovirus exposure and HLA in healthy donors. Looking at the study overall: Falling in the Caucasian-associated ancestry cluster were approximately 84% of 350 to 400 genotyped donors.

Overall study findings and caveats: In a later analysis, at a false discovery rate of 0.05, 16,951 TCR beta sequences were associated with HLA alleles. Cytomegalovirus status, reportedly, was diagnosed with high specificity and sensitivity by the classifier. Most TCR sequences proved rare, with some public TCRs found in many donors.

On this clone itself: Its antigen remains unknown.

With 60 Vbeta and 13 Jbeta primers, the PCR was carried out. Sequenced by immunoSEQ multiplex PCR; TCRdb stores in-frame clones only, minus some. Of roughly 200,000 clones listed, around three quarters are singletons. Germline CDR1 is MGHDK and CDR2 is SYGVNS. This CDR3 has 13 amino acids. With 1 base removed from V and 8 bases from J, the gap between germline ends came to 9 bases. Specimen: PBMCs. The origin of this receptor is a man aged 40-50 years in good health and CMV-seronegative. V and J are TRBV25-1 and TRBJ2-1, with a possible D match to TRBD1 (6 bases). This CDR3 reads CASSESRGDEQFF. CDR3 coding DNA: TGTGCCAGCAGTGAATCCAGGGGCGATGAGCAGTTCTTC. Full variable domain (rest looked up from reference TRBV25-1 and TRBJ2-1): EADIYQTPRYLVIGTGKKITLECSQTMGHDKMYWYQQDPGMELHLIHYSYGVNSTEKGDLSSESTVSRIRTEHFPLTLESARPSHTSQYLCASSESRGDEQFFGPGTRLTVL.